Below, 5 T cell receptor beta chains from the same sample are listed, as sequenced in a study of cytomegalovirus exposure and HLA in healthy donors. The PCR used 60 Vbeta and 13 Jbeta primers. Assay used: immunoSEQ multiplex PCR; TCRdb lists only in-frame clones, some missing. The sample contains roughly 120,000 clones, less than 85% of which appear only once. Sample: PBMCs. The receptors here all came from a male donor in good health and CMV-seronegative.

V and J are TRBV15 and TRBJ2-7; D gene unclear. From germline, CDR1 is LNHNV and CDR2 YYDKDF (reference sequence). The CDR3 consists of 15 residues. The V end lost 4 bases, the J end lost 5 bases, and 18 bases lay between the germline ends. The CDR3 is CATSTLWQVNHEQYF. The CDR3 nucleotides are TGTGCCACCAGCACCCTGTGGCAGGTTAACCACGAGCAGTACTTC.

The chain has TRBV6-5 and TRBJ2-7; D might be TRBD2 (6 bases). CDR1 and CDR2 from the germline V gene are MNHEY and SVGAGI. V lost 11 bases to trimming and J lost 6 bases, with 14 bases between them. This CDR3 comprises 11 residues. CDR3 DNA sequence: TGTGCCTCCGGAGGGGTCGGCGAGCAGTACTTC. Residues: CASGGVGEQYF.

This clone was seen more than once but under ten times. The V and J genes are TRBV29-1 and TRBJ2-7, with 10 bases that match TRBD2. Germline V CDR1 and CDR2: SQVTM, ANQGSEA. This CDR3 region has 15 residues. Germline trimming cut 2 bases from V and 2 bases from J; bases unmatched to any gene: 6. The chain's CDR3 is CSVERSSGRPYEQYF. The CDR3 nucleotides are TGCAGCGTTGAAAGATCTAGCGGGAGACCCTACGAGCAGTACTTC.

The chain couples TRBV25-1 to TRBJ2-3; no clear D gene. Germline CDR1 reads MGHDK; CDR2 reads SYGVNS. The V end was cut by 3 bases, the J end by 2 bases, with 12 bases between. The CDR3 covers 15 residues. CDR3 region: CASSDHSRPTDTQYF. CDR3 nucleotide sequence: TGTGCCAGCAGTGACCACTCCAGGCCCACAGATACGCAGTATTTT.

The chain is built from TRBV4-2 and TRBJ2-3; D may be TRBD2 (5 bases). V was shortened by 0 bases and J by 4 bases, with 11 bases between the two germline ends. Germline-derived CDR1 and CDR2 are LGHNA and YNFKEQ. The CDR3 is 15 residues long. This CDR3 reads CASSQDLGSADTQYF. For the CDR3, the DNA is TGTGCCAGCAGCCAAGATCTTGGGAGCGCAGATACGCAGTATTTT.